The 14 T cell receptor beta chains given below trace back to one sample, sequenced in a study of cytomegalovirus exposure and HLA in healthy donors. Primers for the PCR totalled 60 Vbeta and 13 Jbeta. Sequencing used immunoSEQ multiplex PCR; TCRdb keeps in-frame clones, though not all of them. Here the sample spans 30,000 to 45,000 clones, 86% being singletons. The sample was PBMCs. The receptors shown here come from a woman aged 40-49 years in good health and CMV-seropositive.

CDR3 residues: CAIRGTDRPYEQYF. CDR3 bases: TGTGCCATCAGGGGGACTGACCGCCCCTACGAGCAGTACTTC. J is TRBJ2-7 and V is TRBV10-3, with D possibly TRBD2 on 6 matching bases. Germline assignment: CDR1 ENHRY and CDR2 SYGVKD. Trimming pared 6 bases from V and 2 bases from J, leaving 14 bases between. The length of the CDR3 is 14 residues.

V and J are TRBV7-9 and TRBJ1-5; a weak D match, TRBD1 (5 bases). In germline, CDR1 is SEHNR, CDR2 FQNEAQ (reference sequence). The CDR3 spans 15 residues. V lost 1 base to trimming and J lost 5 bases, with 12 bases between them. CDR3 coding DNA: TGTGCCAGCAGCTTAGGGCAGGGAGGGGATCAGCCCCAGCATTTT. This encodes CASSLGQGGDQPQHF.

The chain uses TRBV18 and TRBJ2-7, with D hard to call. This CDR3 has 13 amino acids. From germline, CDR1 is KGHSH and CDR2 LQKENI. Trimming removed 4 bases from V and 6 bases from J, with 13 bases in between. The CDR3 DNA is TGTGCCAGCTCACTTGAACAGAACGGCGAGCAGTACTTC. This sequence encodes CASSLEQNGEQYF.

The DNA of the CDR3 is TGTGCCAGCAGCCAGGTAGGGGGCGGCAATCAGCCCCAGCATTTT. This translates into CASSQVGGGNQPQHF. The V and J genes are TRBV11-2 and TRBJ1-5, with 7 bases that match TRBD1. Trimming cost V 5 bases and J 2 bases; bases outside gene matches: 6. The CDR3 totals 15 residues. The germline CDR1 and CDR2 sequences are SGHAT and FQNNGV.

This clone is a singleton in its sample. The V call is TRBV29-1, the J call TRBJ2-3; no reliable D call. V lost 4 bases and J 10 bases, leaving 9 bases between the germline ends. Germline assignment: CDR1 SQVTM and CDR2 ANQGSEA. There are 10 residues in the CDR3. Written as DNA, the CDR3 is TGCAGCGTTGTGGTCCAGGCGCAGTATTTT. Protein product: CSVVVQAQYF.

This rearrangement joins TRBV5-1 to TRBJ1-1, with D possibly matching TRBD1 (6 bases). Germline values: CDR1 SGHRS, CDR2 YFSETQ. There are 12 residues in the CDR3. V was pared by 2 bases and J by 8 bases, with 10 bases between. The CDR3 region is CASSFTGLEAFF. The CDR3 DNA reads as TGCGCCAGCAGCTTTACAGGGTTGGAAGCTTTCTTT. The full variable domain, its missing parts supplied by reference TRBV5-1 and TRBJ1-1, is KAGVTQTPRYLIKTRGQQVTLSCSPISGHRSVSWYQQTPGQGLQFLFEYFSETQRNKGNFPGRFSGRQFSNSRSEMNVSTLELGDSALYLCASSFTGLEAFFGQGTRLTVV.

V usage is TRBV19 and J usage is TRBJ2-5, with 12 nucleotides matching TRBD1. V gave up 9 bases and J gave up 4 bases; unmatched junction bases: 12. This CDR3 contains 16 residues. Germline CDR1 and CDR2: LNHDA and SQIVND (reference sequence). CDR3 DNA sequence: TGTGCCAGCTCGGGACAGGGGGCTATTATCGGAGAGACCCAGTACTTC. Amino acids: CASSGQGAIIGETQYF.

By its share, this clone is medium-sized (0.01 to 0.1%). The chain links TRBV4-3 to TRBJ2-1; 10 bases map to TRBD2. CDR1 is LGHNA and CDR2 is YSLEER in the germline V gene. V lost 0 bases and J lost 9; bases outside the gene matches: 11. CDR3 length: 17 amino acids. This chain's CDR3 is CASSQESSSGGAGEQFF. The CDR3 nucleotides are TGCGCCAGCAGCCAAGAAAGCTCGAGCGGGGGGGCCGGTGAGCAGTTCTTC.

CDR3 protein: CAIMSRGSYNEQFF. The CDR3 nucleotides are TGTGCCATCATGTCCCGGGGTTCCTACAATGAGCAGTTCTTC. The chain carries TRBV10-3 and TRBJ2-1; D might be TRBD2 (5 bases). CDR3 size: 14 residues. The germline V gene encodes CDR1 ENHRY and CDR2 SYGVKD. The V and J ends lost 7 bases and 1 base respectively, with 11 bases between them.

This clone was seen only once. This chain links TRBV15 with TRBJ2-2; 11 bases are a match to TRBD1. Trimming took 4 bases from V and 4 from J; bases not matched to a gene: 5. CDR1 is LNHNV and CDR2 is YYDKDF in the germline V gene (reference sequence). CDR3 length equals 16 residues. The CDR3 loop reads CATSTRTGGFTGELFF. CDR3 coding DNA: TGTGCCACCAGCACCAGGACAGGGGGCTTCACCGGGGAGCTGTTTTTT.

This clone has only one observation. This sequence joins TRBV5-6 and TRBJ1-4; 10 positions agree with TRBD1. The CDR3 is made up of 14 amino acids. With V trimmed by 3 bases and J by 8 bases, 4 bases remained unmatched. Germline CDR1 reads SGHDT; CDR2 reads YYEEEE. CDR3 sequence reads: CASSSTGGVEKLFF. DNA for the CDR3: TGTGCCAGCAGCTCGACAGGGGGCGTCGAAAAACTGTTTTTT.

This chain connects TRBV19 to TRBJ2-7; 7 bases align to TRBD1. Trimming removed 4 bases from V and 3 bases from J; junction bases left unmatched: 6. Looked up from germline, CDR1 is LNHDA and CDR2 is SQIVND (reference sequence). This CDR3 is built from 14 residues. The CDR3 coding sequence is TGTGCCAGTAGTACACCGGACAGGTACTACGAGCAGTACTTC. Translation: CASSTPDRYYEQYF.

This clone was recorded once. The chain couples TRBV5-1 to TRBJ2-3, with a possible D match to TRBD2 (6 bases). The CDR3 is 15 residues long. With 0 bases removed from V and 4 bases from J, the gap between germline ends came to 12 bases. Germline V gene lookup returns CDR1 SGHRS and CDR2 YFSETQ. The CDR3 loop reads CASSLGPGGSDTQYF. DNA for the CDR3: TGCGCCAGCAGCTTGGGTCCCGGGGGTTCAGATACGCAGTATTTT.

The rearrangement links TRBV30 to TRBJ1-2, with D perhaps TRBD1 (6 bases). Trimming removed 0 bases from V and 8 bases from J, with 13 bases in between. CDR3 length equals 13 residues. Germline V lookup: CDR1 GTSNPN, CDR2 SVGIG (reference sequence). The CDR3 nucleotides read TGTGCCTGGAGTGTGTATACAGGGATCGGCTACACCTTC. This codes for CAWSVYTGIGYTF.